This T cell receptor beta chain was profiled in a study of blood T cell repertoires in COVID-19. Study at large: From the United States, Italy and Spain came samples of acute and convalescent COVID-19. Nucleic acid was either cDNA or gDNA, and it came from T cells, B-cell-depleted T cells, or PBMCs.

Trimming removed 2 bases from V and 2 bases from J, with 9 bases in between. The V gene's germline CDR1 is MNHEY and CDR2 SMNVEV (reference sequence). This CDR3 has 15 amino acids. As handled by the study authors: Using reference gene primer amplification, nucleated cell counts were estimated. The method was immunoSEQ multiplex PCR; TCRdb's version includes in-frame clones alone and lacks a portion of them. V and J calls plus clone size are reproduced from that table; the DNA served to infer D and trimming. This sample has 65,000 or so clones, with around 74% found just once. Sequencing was done on a sample of peripheral blood. V gene TRBV27 combines with J gene TRBJ2-2; weak D call: TRBD1 (5 bases). This receptor was identified in a woman aged 45-60 years with active or convalescent COVID-19. The CDR3 nucleotides read TGTGCCAGCAGTTTAGACAGCACAAACACCGGGGAGCTGTTTTTT. Encoded protein: CASSLDSTNTGELFF.